This is a list of T cell receptor beta chains from one sample in a study of T cell responses to AZD1222 COVID-19 vaccine. The table came from immunoSEQ multiplex PCR; TCRdb's copy has only in-frame clones and leaves some out. The repertoire has 95,000 to 100,000 clones, roughly 86% of them found once; the top ten carry 1.4%. This specimen was peripheral blood, taken on day 0 of AZD1222 vaccination. These TCRs come from an adult in good health. Both conserved end residues are part of each CDR3. The D gene is left open where the match is weak.

D gene: -; J gene: TRBJ1-4; V gene: TRBV24-1; CDR3 protein: CATSEPANREKLFF; CDR3 DNA: TGTGCCACCAGTGAACCGGCAAACAGGGAAAAACTGTTTTTT
D gene: TRBD2; J gene: TRBJ2-2; V gene: TRBV28; CDR3 protein: CASSLLAGVLAGELFF; CDR3 DNA: TGTGCCAGCAGTCTATTAGCGGGAGTTCTCGCCGGGGAGCTGTTTTTT
D gene: TRBD2; J gene: TRBJ2-2; V gene: TRBV19; CDR3 protein: CASSIPGLEGGELFF; CDR3 DNA: TGTGCCAGTAGTATACCGGGACTAGAAGGCGGGGAGCTGTTTTTT
D gene: -; J gene: TRBJ2-1; V gene: TRBV28; CDR3 protein: CASSPQNRRLGNEQFF; CDR3 DNA: TGTGCCAGCAGTCCCCAGAACAGGAGGCTTGGCAATGAGCAGTTCTTC
D gene: -; J gene: TRBJ1-2; V gene: TRBV6-1; CDR3 protein: CASSDPRTVYYGYTF; CDR3 DNA: TGTGCCAGCAGTGACCCAAGGACAGTTTACTATGGCTACACCTTC
D gene: TRBD2; J gene: TRBJ2-2; V gene: TRBV9; CDR3 protein: CASSVDPAGPNTGELFF; CDR3 DNA: TGTGCCAGCAGCGTAGATCCAGCGGGGCCGAACACCGGGGAGCTGTTTTTT
D gene: -; J gene: TRBJ1-6; V gene: TRBV29-1; CDR3 protein: CSARDGNSPLHF; CDR3 DNA: TGCAGCGCAAGGGATGGTAATTCACCCCTCCACTTT
D gene: -; J gene: TRBJ2-7; V gene: TRBV5-4; CDR3 protein: CASSPPGRGSEQYF; CDR3 DNA: TGTGCCAGCAGCCCCCCGGGACGGGGTTCCGAGCAGTACTTC
D gene: TRBD1; J gene: TRBJ2-3; V gene: TRBV28; CDR3 protein: CASSSRTGPDTQYF; CDR3 DNA: TGTGCCAGCAGTTCCCGGACAGGCCCAGATACGCAGTATTTT
D gene: -; J gene: TRBJ1-1; V gene: TRBV12-3/TRBV12-4; CDR3 protein: CASSYQGGAFF; CDR3 DNA: TGTGCCAGCAGTTACCAGGGTGGAGCTTTCTTT
D gene: TRBD1; J gene: TRBJ1-1; V gene: TRBV27; CDR3 protein: CASSLIPGGDTEAFF; CDR3 DNA: TGTGCCAGCAGTTTAATCCCAGGGGGGGACACTGAAGCTTTCTTT
D gene: -; J gene: TRBJ1-2; V gene: TRBV2; CDR3 protein: CASSEDRDLVYGYTF; CDR3 DNA: TGTGCCAGCAGTGAAGACAGGGATCTCGTCTATGGCTACACCTTC
D gene: -; J gene: TRBJ1-6; V gene: TRBV7-2; CDR3 protein: CASSLESSHSPLHF; CDR3 DNA: TGTGCCAGCAGCTTAGAAAGTTCTCATTCACCCCTCCACTTT
D gene: TRBD1; J gene: TRBJ1-1; V gene: TRBV19; CDR3 protein: CASSIAFGQGGNTEAFF; CDR3 DNA: TGTGCCAGTAGTATTGCTTTTGGACAGGGGGGGAACACTGAAGCTTTCTTT
D gene: -; J gene: TRBJ1-2; V gene: TRBV25-1; CDR3 protein: CASSDRARLGYTF; CDR3 DNA: TGTGCCAGCAGTGATCGGGCCCGACTAGGCTACACCTTC
D gene: -; J gene: TRBJ2-7; V gene: TRBV6-2/TRBV6-3; CDR3 protein: CASSYGAHEQYF; CDR3 DNA: TGTGCCAGCAGTTACGGCGCCCACGAGCAGTACTTC
D gene: -; J gene: TRBJ1-4; V gene: TRBV4-3; CDR3 protein: CASSQNSATNEKLFF; CDR3 DNA: TGCGCCAGCAGCCAGAACAGCGCAACTAATGAAAAACTGTTTTTT
D gene: -; J gene: TRBJ1-2; V gene: TRBV6-5; CDR3 protein: CASSSTVLYGYTF; CDR3 DNA: TGTGCCAGCAGTTCGACAGTACTTTATGGCTACACCTTC
D gene: -; J gene: TRBJ2-5; V gene: TRBV7-2; CDR3 protein: CASSPPGWGETQYF; CDR3 DNA: TGTGCCAGCAGCCCCCCCGGATGGGGGGAGACCCAGTACTTC
D gene: -; J gene: TRBJ1-5; V gene: TRBV18; CDR3 protein: CASSPDSHQPQHF; CDR3 DNA: TGTGCCAGCTCACCAGACAGTCATCAGCCCCAGCATTTT
D gene: -; J gene: TRBJ2-3; V gene: TRBV28; CDR3 protein: CASSPNKYGLSGGTQYF; CDR3 DNA: TGTGCCAGCAGCCCAAATAAATATGGACTTTCCGGGGGTACGCAGTATTTT